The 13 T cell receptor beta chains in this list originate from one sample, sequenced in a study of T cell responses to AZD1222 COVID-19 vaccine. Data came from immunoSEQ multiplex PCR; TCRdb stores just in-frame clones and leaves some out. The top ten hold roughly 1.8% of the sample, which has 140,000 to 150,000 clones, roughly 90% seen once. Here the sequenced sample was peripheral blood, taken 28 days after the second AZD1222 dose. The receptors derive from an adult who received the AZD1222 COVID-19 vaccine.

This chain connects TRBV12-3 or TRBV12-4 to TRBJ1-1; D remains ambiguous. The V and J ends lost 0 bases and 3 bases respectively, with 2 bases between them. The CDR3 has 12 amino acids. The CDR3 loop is CASSLADTEAFF. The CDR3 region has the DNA TGTGCCAGCAGTTTAGCGGACACTGAAGCTTTCTTT.

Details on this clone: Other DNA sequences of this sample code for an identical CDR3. CDR3 nucleotides: TGTGCCAGCAGCCTCGGGCCGGGGGAGCTGTTTTTT. Translating it yields CASSLGPGELFF. The rearrangement joins TRBV7-9 to TRBJ2-2; no reliable D call. V lost 5 bases, J lost 8 bases, and 9 bases lay in between. Germline CDR1 is SEHNR and CDR2 is FQNEAQ (reference sequence). This CDR3 has 12 residues.

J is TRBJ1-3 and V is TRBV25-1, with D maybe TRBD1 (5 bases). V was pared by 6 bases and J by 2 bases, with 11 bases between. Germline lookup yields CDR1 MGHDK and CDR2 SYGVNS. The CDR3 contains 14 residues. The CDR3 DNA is TGTGCCAGCAGGGGATCGGGGGCTGGAAACACCATATATTTT. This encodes CASRGSGAGNTIYF.

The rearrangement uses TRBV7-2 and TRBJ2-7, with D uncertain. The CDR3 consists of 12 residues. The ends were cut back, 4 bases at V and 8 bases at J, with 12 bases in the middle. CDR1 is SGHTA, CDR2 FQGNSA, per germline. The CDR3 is CASSSSLLQQYF. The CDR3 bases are TGTGCCAGCAGCTCCAGTCTTTTGCAGCAGTACTTC.

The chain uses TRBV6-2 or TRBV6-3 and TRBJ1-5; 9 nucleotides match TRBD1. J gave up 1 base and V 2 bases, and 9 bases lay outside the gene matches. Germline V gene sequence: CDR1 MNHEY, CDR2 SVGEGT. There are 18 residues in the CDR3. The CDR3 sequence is CASSYVGQGFTSNQPQHF. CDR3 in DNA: TGTGCCAGCAGTTACGTAGGACAGGGGTTTACGAGCAATCAGCCCCAGCATTTT.

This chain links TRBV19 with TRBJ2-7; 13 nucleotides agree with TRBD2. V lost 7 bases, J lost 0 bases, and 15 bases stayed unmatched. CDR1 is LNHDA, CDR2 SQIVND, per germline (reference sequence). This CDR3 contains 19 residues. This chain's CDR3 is CASTPRLLAGGPFSYEQYF. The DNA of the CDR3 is TGTGCCAGTACCCCCCGACTACTAGCGGGAGGGCCCTTCTCCTACGAGCAGTACTTC.

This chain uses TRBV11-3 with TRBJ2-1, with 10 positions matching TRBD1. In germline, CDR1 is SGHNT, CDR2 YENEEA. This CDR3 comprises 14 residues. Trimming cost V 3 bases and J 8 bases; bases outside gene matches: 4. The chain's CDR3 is CASSFGGQGHEQFF. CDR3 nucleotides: TGTGCCAGCAGCTTCGGGGGACAGGGGCATGAGCAGTTCTTC.

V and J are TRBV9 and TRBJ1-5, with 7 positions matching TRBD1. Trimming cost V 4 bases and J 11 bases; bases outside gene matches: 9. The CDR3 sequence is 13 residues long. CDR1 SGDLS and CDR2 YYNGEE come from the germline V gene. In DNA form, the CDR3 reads TGTGCCAGCAGCCTGACAGGGTTCGGGGCCCAGCATTTT. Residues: CASSLTGFGAQHF. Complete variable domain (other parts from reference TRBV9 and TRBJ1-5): DSGVTQTPKHLITATGQRVTLRCSPRSGDLSVYWYQQSLDQGLQFLIQYYNGEERAKGNILERFSAQQFPDLHSELNLSSLELGDSALYFCASSLTGFGAQHFGDGTRLSIL.

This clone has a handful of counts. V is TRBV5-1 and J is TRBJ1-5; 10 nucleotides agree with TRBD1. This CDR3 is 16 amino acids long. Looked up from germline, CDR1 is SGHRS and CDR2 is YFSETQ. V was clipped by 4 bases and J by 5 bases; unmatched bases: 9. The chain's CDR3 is CASSAQPGTGDQPQHF. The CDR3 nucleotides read TGCGCCAGCAGCGCCCAACCCGGGACAGGGGATCAGCCCCAGCATTTT.

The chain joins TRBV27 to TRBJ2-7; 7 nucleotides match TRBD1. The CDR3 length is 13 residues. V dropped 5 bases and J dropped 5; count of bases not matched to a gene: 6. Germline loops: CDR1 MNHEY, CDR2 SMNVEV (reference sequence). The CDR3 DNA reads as TGTGCCAGCAGTCCCAGGGGGTCCCACGAGCAGTACTTC. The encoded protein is CASSPRGSHEQYF.

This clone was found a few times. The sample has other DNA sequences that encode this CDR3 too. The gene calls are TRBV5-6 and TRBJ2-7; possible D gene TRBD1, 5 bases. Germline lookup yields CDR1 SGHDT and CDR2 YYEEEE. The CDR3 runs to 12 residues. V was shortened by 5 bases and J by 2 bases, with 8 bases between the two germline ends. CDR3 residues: CASSRQTYEQYF. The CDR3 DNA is TGTGCCAGCAGTCGACAGACCTACGAGCAGTACTTC. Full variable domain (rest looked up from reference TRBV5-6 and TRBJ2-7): DAGVTQSPTHLIKTRGQQVTLRCSPKSGHDTVSWYQQALGQGPQFIFQYYEEEERQRGNFPDRFSGHQFPNYSSELNVNALLLGDSALYLCASSRQTYEQYFGPGTRLTVT.

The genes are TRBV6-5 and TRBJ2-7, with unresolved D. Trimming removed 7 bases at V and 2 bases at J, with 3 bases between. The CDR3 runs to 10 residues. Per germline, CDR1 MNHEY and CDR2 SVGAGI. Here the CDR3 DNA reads TGTGCCAGCACCCCCTACGAGCAGTACTTC. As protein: CASTPYEQYF.

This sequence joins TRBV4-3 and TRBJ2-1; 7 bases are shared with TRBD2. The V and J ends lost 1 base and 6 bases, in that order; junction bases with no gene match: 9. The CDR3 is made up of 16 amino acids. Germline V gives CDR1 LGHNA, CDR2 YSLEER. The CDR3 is CASSQGGWEGSNEQFF. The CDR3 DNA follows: TGCGCCAGCAGCCAAGGAGGGTGGGAGGGCAGCAATGAGCAGTTCTTC.